Sequencing of this TCR beta chain was carried out in a study of blood T cell repertoires in COVID-19. Looking at the study overall: Sites across the United States, Italy and Spain contributed samples from acute and convalescent COVID-19. In each case, the material was cDNA or gDNA derived from T cells, B-cell-depleted T cells, or PBMCs.

A single count supports this clone. Germline V gene sequence: CDR1 LGHDT, CDR2 YNNKEL (reference sequence). The CDR3 spans 14 residues. Between the trimmed V and J ends, which lost 1 base and 4 bases, there was a span of 10 bases. Assay: immunoSEQ multiplex PCR; the TCRdb copy retains only in-frame clones and omits some. The sample lists 150,000 to 200,000 clones; 82% were seen once. The chain employs TRBV3-1 (or the pseudogene TRBV3-2) and TRBJ1-1; no clear D gene. This clonotype was sampled from a woman aged 70-85 years with acute or convalescent COVID-19. Sample: peripheral blood. The CDR3 loop reads CASSQVSGGTEAFF. The CDR3 region has the DNA TGTGCCAGCAGCCAAGTTTCAGGAGGCACTGAAGCTTTCTTT.